This T cell receptor beta chain derives from a study of lymphopenia after photon versus proton radiotherapy. Study-wide points: Survival link was tested only in deceased patients; proton benefit remains a possibility.

Looked up from germline, CDR1 is SGDLS and CDR2 is YYNGEE. The CDR3 runs 14 residues. Deletions cut 3 bases from V and 0 bases from J, with 8 bases between. This clone appeared once. The antigen remains unidentified. The data were produced by immunoSEQ multiplex PCR, yet TCRdb's version contains in-frame clones alone and is incomplete. Seen here are more than 20,000 clones, roughly 80% observed once, and the top ten hold roughly 24%. Sequencing used peripheral blood, obtained from a patient treated with photon-based radiotherapy. The source of this sequence is a man aged 35 to 55 with gastric cancer. The J gene is TRBJ2-3, the V gene TRBV9, with D unresolved. In DNA, the CDR3 is TGTGCCAGCAGCGCCGTCGGTAGCACAGATACGCAGTATTTT. Translation gives CASSAVGSTDTQYF. Full variable domain (remainder filled in from reference TRBV9 and TRBJ2-3): DSGVTQTPKHLITATGQRVTLRCSPRSGDLSVYWYQQSLDQGLQFLIQYYNGEERAKGNILERFSAQQFPDLHSELNLSSLELGDSALYFCASSAVGSTDTQYFGPGTRLTVL.